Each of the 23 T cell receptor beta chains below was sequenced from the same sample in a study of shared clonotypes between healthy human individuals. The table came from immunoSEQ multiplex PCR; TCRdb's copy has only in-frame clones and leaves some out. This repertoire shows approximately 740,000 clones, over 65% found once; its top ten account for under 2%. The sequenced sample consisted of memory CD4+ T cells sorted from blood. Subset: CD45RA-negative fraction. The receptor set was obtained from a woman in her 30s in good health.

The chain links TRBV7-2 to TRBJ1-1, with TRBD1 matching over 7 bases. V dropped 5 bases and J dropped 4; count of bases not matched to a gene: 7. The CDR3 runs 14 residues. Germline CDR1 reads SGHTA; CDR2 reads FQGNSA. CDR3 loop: CASSRGQNPTEAFF. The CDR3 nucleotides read TGTGCCAGCAGCCGGGGACAGAATCCCACTGAAGCTTTCTTT.

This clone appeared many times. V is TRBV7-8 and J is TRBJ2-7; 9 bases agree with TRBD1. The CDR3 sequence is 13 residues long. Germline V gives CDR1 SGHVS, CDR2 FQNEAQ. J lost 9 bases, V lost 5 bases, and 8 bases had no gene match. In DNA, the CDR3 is TGTGCCAGCAGCCCGGGACAGGGTACGGGGCAGTACTTC. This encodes CASSPGQGTGQYF.

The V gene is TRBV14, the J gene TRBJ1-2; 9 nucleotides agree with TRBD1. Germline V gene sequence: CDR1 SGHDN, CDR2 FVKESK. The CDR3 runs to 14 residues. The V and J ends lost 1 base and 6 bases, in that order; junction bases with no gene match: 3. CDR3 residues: CASSQVGQGNGYTF. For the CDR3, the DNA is TGTGCCAGCAGCCAAGTTGGACAGGGGAATGGCTACACCTTC.

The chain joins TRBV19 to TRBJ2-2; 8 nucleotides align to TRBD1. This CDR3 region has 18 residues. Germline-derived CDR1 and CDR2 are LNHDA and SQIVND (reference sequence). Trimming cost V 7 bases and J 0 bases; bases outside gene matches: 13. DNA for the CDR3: TGTGCCAGTACCCCCTTGGGCAGGGGGCTCGCGAACACCGGGGAGCTGTTTTTT. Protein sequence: CASTPLGRGLANTGELFF.

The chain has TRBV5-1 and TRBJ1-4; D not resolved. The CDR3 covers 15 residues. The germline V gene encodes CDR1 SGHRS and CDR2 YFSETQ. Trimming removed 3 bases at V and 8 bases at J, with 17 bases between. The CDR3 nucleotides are TGCGCCAGCAGCTCTACCAATCCCTCGGGGGAAAAACTGTTTTTT. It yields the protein CASSSTNPSGEKLFF.

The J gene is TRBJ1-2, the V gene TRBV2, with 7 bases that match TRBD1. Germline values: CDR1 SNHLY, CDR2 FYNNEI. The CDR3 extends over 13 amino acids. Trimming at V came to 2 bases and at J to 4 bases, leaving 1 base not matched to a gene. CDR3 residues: CASSETGVYGYTF. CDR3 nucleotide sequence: TGTGCCAGCAGTGAAACAGGGGTCTATGGCTACACCTTC.

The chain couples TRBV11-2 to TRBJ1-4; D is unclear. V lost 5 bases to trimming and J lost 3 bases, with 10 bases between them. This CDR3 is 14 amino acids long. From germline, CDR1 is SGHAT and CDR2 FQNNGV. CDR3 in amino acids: CASSAQPANEKLFF. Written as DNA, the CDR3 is TGTGCCAGCAGCGCACAGCCTGCTAATGAAAAACTGTTTTTT.

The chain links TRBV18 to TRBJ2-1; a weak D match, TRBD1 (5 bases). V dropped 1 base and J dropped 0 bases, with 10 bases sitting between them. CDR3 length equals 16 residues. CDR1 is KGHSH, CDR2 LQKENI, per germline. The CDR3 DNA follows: TGTGCCAGCTCACCACGTAAAGACAGCTCCTACAATGAGCAGTTCTTC. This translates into CASSPRKDSSYNEQFF.

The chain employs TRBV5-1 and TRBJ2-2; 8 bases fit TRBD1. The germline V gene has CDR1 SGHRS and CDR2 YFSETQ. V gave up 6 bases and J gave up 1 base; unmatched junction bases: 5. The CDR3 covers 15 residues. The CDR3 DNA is TGCGCCAGCAACAGGGGGGTCCAGAACACCGGGGAGCTGTTTTTT. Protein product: CASNRGVQNTGELFF.

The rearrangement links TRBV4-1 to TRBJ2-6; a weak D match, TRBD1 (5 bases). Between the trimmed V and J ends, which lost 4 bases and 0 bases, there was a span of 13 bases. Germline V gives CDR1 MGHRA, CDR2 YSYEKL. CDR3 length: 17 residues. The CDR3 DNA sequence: TGCGCCAGCAGCCGACAGTATTTTAACTCTGGGGCCAACGTCCTGACTTTC. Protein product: CASSRQYFNSGANVLTF.

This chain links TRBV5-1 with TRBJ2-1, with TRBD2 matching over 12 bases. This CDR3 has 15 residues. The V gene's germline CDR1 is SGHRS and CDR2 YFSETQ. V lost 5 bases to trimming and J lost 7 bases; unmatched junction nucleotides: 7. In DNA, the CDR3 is TGCGCCAGCAGAGCTGGACTAGCGGGGAATAATGAGCAGTTCTTC. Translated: CASRAGLAGNNEQFF. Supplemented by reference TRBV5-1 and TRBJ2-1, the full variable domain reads KAGVTQTPRYLIKTRGQQVTLSCSPISGHRSVSWYQQTPGQGLQFLFEYFSETQRNKGNFPGRFSGRQFSNSRSEMNVSTLELGDSALYLCASRAGLAGNNEQFFGPGTRLTVL.

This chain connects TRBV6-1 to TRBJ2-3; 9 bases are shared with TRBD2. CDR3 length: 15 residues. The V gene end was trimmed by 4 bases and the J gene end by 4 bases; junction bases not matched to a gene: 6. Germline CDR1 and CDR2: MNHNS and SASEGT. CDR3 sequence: CASSGIAGVADTQYF. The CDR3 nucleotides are TGTGCCAGCAGTGGAATAGCGGGAGTTGCAGATACGCAGTATTTT.

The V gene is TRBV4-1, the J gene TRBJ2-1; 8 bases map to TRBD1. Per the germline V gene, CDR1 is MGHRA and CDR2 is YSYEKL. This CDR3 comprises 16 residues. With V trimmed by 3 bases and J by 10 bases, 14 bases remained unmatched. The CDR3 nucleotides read TGCGCCAGCAGCCAGCAAGGTCAGGGGGCCCCGGGGGAGCAGTTCTTC. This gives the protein CASSQQGQGAPGEQFF.

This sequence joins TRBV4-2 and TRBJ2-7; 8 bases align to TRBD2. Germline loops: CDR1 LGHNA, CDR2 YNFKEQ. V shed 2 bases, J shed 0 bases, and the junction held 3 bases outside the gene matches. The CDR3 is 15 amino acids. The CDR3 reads CASSQFSGISYEQYF. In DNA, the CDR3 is TGTGCCAGCAGCCAATTTAGCGGGATCTCCTACGAGCAGTACTTC.

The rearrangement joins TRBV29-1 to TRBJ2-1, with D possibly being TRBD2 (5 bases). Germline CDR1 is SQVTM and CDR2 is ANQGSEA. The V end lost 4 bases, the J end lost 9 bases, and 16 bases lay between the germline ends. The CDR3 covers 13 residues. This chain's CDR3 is CSVGRNEGIEQFF. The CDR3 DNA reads TGCAGCGTTGGGAGGAATGAGGGTATTGAGCAGTTCTTC.

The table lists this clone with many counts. The CDR3: CASSRDRSDQPQHF. The DNA for the CDR3 is TGTGCCAGTAGTAGGGACAGGTCCGATCAGCCCCAGCATTTT. The chain couples TRBV19 to TRBJ1-5, with TRBD1 matching 8 bases. The ends lost 4 bases at V and 5 bases at J; junction bases unmatched: 4. This CDR3 has 14 amino acids. Germline values: CDR1 LNHDA, CDR2 SQIVND (reference sequence).

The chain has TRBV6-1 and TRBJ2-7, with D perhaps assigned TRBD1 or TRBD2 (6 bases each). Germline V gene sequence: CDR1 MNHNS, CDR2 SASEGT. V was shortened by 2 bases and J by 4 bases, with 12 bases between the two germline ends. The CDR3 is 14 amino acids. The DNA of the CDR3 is TGTGCCAGCAGTGAATTTGGGGGGCGTTACGAGCAGTACTTC. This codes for CASSEFGGRYEQYF.

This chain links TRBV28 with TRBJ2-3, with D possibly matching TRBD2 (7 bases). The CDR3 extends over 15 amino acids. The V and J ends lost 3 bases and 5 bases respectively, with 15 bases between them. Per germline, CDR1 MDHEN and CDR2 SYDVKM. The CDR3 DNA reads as TGTGCCAGCAGTTTCGGGGGAGGGGGTAAAGATACGCAGTATTTT. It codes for CASSFGGGGKDTQYF. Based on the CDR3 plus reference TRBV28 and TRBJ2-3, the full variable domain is DVKVTQSSRYLVKRTGEKVFLECVQDMDHENMFWYRQDPGLGLRLIYFSYDVKMKEKGDIPEGYSVSREKKERFSLILESASTNQTSMYLCASSFGGGGKDTQYFGPGTRLTVL.

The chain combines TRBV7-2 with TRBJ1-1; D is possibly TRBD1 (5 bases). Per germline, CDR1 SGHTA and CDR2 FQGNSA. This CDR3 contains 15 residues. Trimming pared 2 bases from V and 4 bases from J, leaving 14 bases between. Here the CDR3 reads CASSLIRGAGTEAFF. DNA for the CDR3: TGTGCCAGCAGCTTAATACGGGGCGCTGGCACTGAAGCTTTCTTT.

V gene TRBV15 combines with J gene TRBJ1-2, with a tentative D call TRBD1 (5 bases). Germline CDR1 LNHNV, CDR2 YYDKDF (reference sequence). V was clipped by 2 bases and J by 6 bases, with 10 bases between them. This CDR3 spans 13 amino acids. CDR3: CATSRPTGDGYTF. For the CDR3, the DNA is TGTGCCACCAGCAGACCCACAGGAGATGGCTACACCTTC.

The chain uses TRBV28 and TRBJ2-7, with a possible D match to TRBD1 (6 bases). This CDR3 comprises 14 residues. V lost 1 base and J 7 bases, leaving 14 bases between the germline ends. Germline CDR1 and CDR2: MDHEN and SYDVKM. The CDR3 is CASSLSNRDWEQYF. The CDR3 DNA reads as TGTGCCAGCAGTTTATCCAACAGGGATTGGGAGCAGTACTTC.

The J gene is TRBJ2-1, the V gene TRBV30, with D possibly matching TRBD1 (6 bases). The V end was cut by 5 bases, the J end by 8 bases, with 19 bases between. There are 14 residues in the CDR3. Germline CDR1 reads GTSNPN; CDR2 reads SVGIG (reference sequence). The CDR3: CAWGQRRVSYEQFF. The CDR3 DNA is TGTGCCTGGGGACAGCGCCGGGTGTCGTATGAGCAGTTCTTC.

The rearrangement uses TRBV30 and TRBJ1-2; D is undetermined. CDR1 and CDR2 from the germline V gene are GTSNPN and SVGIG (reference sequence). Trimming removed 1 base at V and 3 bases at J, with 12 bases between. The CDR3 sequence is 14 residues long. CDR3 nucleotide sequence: TGTGCCTGGAGTGCCGTCGGGTTATACTATGGCTACACCTTC. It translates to CAWSAVGLYYGYTF.